Listed below are T cell receptor beta chains from one sample, sequenced in a study of shared clonotypes between healthy human individuals. Here immunoSEQ multiplex PCR was the method, and the copy in TCRdb shows in-frame clones only, minus some. The repertoire holds fewer than 1.8 million clones, 97% to 99% seen once, with about 0.35% in the top ten. The sequenced material came from naive CD4+ T cells sorted from blood. The receptors were gathered from a man aged 25 to 40 in good health. Each CDR3 is given with its conserved first and last residue. A D gene is named only where the DNA matches it firmly. Not all rows give a size; the values are once, few, many and, for expanded clones, a class.

NA | TRBJ1-4 | NA | TRBV7-9 | CASSLGGPPFEKLFF | TGTGCCAGCAGCTTAGGAGGTCCGCCATTCGAAAAACTGTTTTTT
TRBD1 | TRBJ1-1 | NA | TRBV29-1 | CSGNTPGQGFGDTEAFF | TGCAGCGGTAACACGCCGGGACAGGGTTTCGGGGACACTGAAGCTTTCTTT
NA | TRBJ2-7 | NA | TRBV18 | CASSPGGLDEQYF | TGTGCCAGCTCACCTGGGGGATTGGACGAGCAGTACTTC
TRBD2 | TRBJ2-1 | once | TRBV4-2 | CASSFSGGSYNEQFF | TGTGCCAGCAGCTTTAGCGGGGGCTCCTACAATGAGCAGTTCTTC
NA | TRBJ1-3 | NA | TRBV4-3 | CASSQNRRNTIYF | TGCGCCAGCAGCCAAAACAGGAGAAACACCATATATTTT
NA | TRBJ2-1 | NA | TRBV14 | CASSPRQGRNEQFF | TGTGCCAGCAGCCCCCGGCAGGGGAGGAATGAGCAGTTCTTC
TRBD1 | TRBJ2-7 | once | TRBV7-2 | CASRGGGTGPPYEQYF | TGTGCCAGCAGAGGAGGAGGGACAGGGCCTCCCTACGAGCAGTACTTC
TRBD1 | TRBJ2-5 | NA | TRBV4-3 | CASSQRGTGRETQYF | TGCGCCAGCAGCCAACGTGGGACAGGGCGAGAGACCCAGTACTTC
NA | TRBJ2-5 | NA | TRBV5-4 | CASSLVGSGETQYF | TGTGCCAGCAGCTTGGTAGGGTCGGGAGAGACCCAGTACTTC
TRBD2 | TRBJ2-3 | NA | TRBV7-9 | CASSLGGLAGGVDTQYF | TGTGCCAGCAGCTTAGGAGGCTTAGCGGGAGGTGTAGATACGCAGTATTTT
NA | TRBJ2-2 | once | TRBV2 | CASSEQRHRMDTGELFF | TGTGCCAGCAGTGAACAACGACACCGAATGGACACCGGGGAGCTGTTTTTT
NA | TRBJ2-3 | once | TRBV7-8 | CASSLRETTDTQYF | TGTGCCAGCAGCTTACGGGAAACCACAGATACGCAGTATTTT
TRBD2 | TRBJ2-3 | NA | TRBV28 | CASSLKRGAGGADTQYF | TGTGCCAGCAGTTTGAAACGTGGCGCGGGAGGAGCAGATACGCAGTATTTT
NA | TRBJ2-5 | NA | TRBV28 | CASRGQEGGLGETQYF | TGTGCCAGCAGGGGACAGGAGGGAGGGCTAGGGGAGACCCAGTACTTC
NA | TRBJ2-1 | NA | TRBV18 | CASSPSRDNYNEQFF | TGTGCCAGCTCACCAAGCAGAGATAACTACAATGAGCAGTTCTTC
TRBD2 | TRBJ2-2 | NA | TRBV19 | CAGRGDTGELFF | TGTGCCGGACGGGGGGACACCGGGGAGCTGTTTTTT
NA | TRBJ2-7 | NA | TRBV27 | CASSFRGSEQYF | TGTGCCAGCAGTTTCCGCGGGTCCGAGCAGTACTTC
NA | TRBJ2-1 | NA | TRBV20-1 | CSAAREQFF | TGCAGTGCCGCGCGCGAGCAGTTCTTC
TRBD1 | TRBJ2-6 | NA | TRBV7-6 | CASSLFGRGTSGANVLTF | TGTGCCAGCAGCTTATTTGGCAGGGGGACCTCTGGGGCCAACGTCCTGACTTTC
NA | TRBJ2-2 | NA | TRBV18 | CASSPIRAKNTGELFF | TGTGCCAGCTCACCCATACGGGCGAAGAACACCGGGGAGCTGTTTTTT
NA | TRBJ2-7 | NA | TRBV18 | CASSQGNSLYEQYF | TGTGCCAGCTCGCAAGGGAACTCCCTCTACGAGCAGTACTTC
NA | TRBJ2-1 | NA | TRBV28 | CASSNGPETLNEQFF | TGTGCCAGCAGTAATGGGCCTGAGACTTTGAATGAGCAGTTCTTC
NA | TRBJ1-5 | NA | TRBV7-2 | CASSDGRGNQPQHF | TGTGCCAGCAGCGACGGCAGGGGCAATCAGCCCCAGCATTTT
NA | TRBJ1-5 | NA | TRBV7-9 | CASSPGGRINQPQHF | TGTGCCAGCAGCCCAGGAGGACGGATCAATCAGCCCCAGCATTTT
TRBD1 | TRBJ2-5 | NA | TRBV28 | CASSFLRDREETQYF | TGTGCCAGCAGTTTTCTCCGGGACAGGGAAGAGACCCAGTACTTC
TRBD1 | TRBJ1-1 | NA | TRBV29-1 | CSVTTGTGNTEAFF | TGCAGCGTTACTACCGGGACAGGGAACACTGAAGCTTTCTTT
TRBD1 | TRBJ2-1 | NA | TRBV7-7 | CASSLGQGNEQFF | TGTGCTAGCAGCTTGGGACAGGGGAATGAGCAGTTCTTC
NA | TRBJ1-1 | NA | TRBV19 | CASSTRGGTEAFF | TGTGCCAGTAGTACCAGGGGCGGCACTGAAGCTTTCTTT
NA | TRBJ1-4 | NA | TRBV10-3 | CAISESRGGEKLFF | TGTGCCATCAGTGAGTCGAGGGGCGGCGAAAAACTGTTTTTT
TRBD1 | TRBJ2-3 | NA | TRBV2 | CASRVTGGPDTQYF | TGTGCCAGCAGAGTGACAGGGGGCCCAGATACGCAGTATTTT
NA | TRBJ2-7 | NA | TRBV28 | CASSSRAKALYEQYF | TGTGCCAGCAGTTCACGGGCCAAAGCGCTGTACGAGCAGTACTTC
NA | TRBJ2-6 | NA | TRBV12-1 | CASSSTTVGQSRANVLTF | TGTGCCAGCAGCTCTACCACTGTAGGACAAAGTCGGGCCAACGTCCTGACTTTC
TRBD1 | TRBJ1-4 | NA | TRBV6-5 | CASSLDRIKLFF | TGTGCCAGCAGTCTGGACAGGATAAAACTGTTTTTT
TRBD2 | TRBJ2-1 | NA | TRBV27 | CASSSMTSGGEFF | TGTGCCAGCAGTTCAATGACTAGCGGCGGGGAGTTCTTC
TRBD1 | TRBJ1-1 | NA | TRBV9 | CASSVRGENTEAFF | TGTGCCAGCAGCGTCAGGGGGGAGAACACTGAAGCTTTCTTT
TRBD1 | TRBJ1-2 | NA | TRBV6-5 | CASSYRQGLYGYTF | TGTGCCAGCAGTTACCGACAGGGCCTCTATGGCTACACCTTC
TRBD1 | TRBJ1-4 | NA | TRBV5-1 | CASKLKRDRTLLTNEKLFF | TGCGCCAGCAAACTCAAAAGGGACAGGACCCTTTTAACTAATGAAAAACTGTTTTTT
TRBD2 | TRBJ2-7 | NA | TRBV5-1 | CASSLRREGRREQYF | TGCGCCAGCAGCTTGCGGCGGGAGGGCCGGAGGGAGCAGTACTTC
NA | TRBJ2-1 | NA | TRBV4-3 | CASSQSGTFYNEQFF | TGCGCCAGCAGCCAGTCGGGGACCTTCTACAATGAGCAGTTCTTC
NA | TRBJ2-2 | NA | TRBV5-1 | CASSWAGVTGELFF | TGCGCCAGCAGCTGGGCCGGGGTCACCGGGGAGCTGTTTTTT
NA | TRBJ2-1 | NA | TRBV14 | CASSRSGIYNEQFF | TGTGCCAGCAGCCGTAGCGGAATATACAATGAGCAGTTCTTC
TRBD1 | TRBJ1-2 | once | TRBV5-1 | CASSLLAGGADGYTF | TGCGCCAGCAGCTTGTTAGCAGGGGGCGCGGATGGCTACACCTTC
TRBD1 | TRBJ1-1 | NA | TRBV18 | CASSALDRSTEAFF | TGTGCCAGCTCAGCCCTGGACAGGAGCACTGAAGCTTTCTTT
TRBD1 | TRBJ2-7 | NA | TRBV19 | CASSNPGTGKAEQYF | TGTGCCAGTAGTAATCCCGGGACAGGCAAGGCGGAGCAGTACTTC
NA | TRBJ1-3 | NA | TRBV5-1 | CASSYLPGNSGNTIYF | TGCGCCAGCAGCTACTTACCTGGTAACTCTGGAAACACCATATATTTT
TRBD2 | TRBJ2-1 | NA | TRBV27 | CASSSNQRTRNNEQFF | TGTGCCAGCAGTTCAAATCAGCGGACTAGAAACAATGAGCAGTTCTTC
NA | TRBJ2-7 | NA | TRBV28 | CASSFEVMDYEQYF | TGTGCCAGCAGTTTCGAGGTTATGGACTACGAGCAGTACTTC
NA | TRBJ2-2 | NA | TRBV5-1 | CASSFSGPPGELFF | TGCGCCAGCAGCTTCTCCGGCCCGCCCGGGGAGCTGTTTTTT
NA | TRBJ1-4 | NA | TRBV5-4 | CASTRKGGDEKLFF | TGTGCCAGCACCCGCAAGGGGGGGGATGAAAAACTGTTTTTT
NA | TRBJ2-5 | NA | TRBV18 | CASSPLGAKQETQYF | TGTGCCAGCTCACCTTTAGGGGCGAAACAAGAGACCCAGTACTTC
NA | TRBJ1-5 | once | TRBV18 | CASSPPGSGDQPQHF | TGTGCCAGCTCACCACCGGGATCAGGGGATCAGCCCCAGCATTTT
TRBD2 | TRBJ2-1 | NA | TRBV2 | CASRTGLAYNEQFF | TGTGCCAGCAGGACGGGACTAGCGTACAATGAGCAGTTCTTC
NA | TRBJ1-5 | NA | TRBV27 | CASSSFVRSPTSSNQPQHF | TGTGCCAGCAGTTCATTCGTGAGGTCCCCCACATCGAGCAATCAGCCCCAGCATTTT
TRBD2 | TRBJ2-7 | NA | TRBV7-9 | CASSLGTSGTSSYEQYF | TGTGCCAGCAGCCTTGGGACTAGCGGGACTAGCTCCTACGAGCAGTACTTC
NA | TRBJ2-7 | NA | TRBV5-4 | CASSLDRYEQYF | TGTGCCAGCAGCTTAGACAGATACGAGCAGTACTTC
NA | TRBJ1-2 | NA | TRBV6-1 | CASMSVGMDYGYTF | TGTGCCAGCATGTCGGTTGGGATGGACTATGGCTACACCTTC
NA | TRBJ2-3 | NA | TRBV18 | CASSPVSDTQYF | TGTGCCAGCTCACCAGTCTCAGATACGCAGTATTTT